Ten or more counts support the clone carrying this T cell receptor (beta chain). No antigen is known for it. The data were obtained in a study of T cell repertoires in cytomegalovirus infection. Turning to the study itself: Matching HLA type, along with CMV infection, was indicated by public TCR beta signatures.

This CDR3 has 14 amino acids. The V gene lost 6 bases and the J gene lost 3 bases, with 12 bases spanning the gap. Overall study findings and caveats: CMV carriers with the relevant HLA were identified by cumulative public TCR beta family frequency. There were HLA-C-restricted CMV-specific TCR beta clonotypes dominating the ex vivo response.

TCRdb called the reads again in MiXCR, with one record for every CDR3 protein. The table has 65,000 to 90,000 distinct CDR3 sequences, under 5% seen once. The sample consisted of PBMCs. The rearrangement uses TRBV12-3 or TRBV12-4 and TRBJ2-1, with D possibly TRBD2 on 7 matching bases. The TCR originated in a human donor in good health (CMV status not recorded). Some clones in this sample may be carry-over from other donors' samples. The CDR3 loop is CASRLGGHYNEQFF. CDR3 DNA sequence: TGTGCCAGCAGGCTGGGGGGGCACTACAATGAGCAGTTCTTC.